The 12 T cell receptor beta chains in this list originate from one sample, sequenced in a study of T-cell reconstitution after alpha-beta-depleted transplantation in children. Preparation of the TCRbeta library involved a method that used unique molecular identifiers. One entry per CDR3 protein results from TCRdb running MiXCR on the PCR reads. The sample holds hundreds of thousands of distinct CDR3 sequences, around 9.6% seen once. The sequences come from PBMCs from the stem cell graft donor, collected from the stem cell graft. The receptor set was obtained from a human donor who donated a stem cell graft to a child with acute lymphoblastic leukemia.

The J gene is TRBJ1-2, the V gene TRBV20-1; no definite D call. Germline V gene data show CDR1 as DFQATT and CDR2 as SNEGSKA (reference sequence). This CDR3 has 13 amino acids. V lost 8 bases to trimming and J lost 6 bases, with 19 bases between them. The CDR3 nucleotides read TGCAGTACAAAATCGGGCAATAAGGATGGCTACACCTTC. This encodes CSTKSGNKDGYTF.

This rearrangement joins TRBV29-1 to TRBJ2-7; either TRBD1 or TRBD2 may fit D (5 bases each). The germline V and J ends were trimmed by 5 bases and 0 bases, with 11 bases remaining between them. The CDR3 is 13 residues long. Germline V gene sequence: CDR1 SQVTM, CDR2 ANQGSEA. DNA of the CDR3: TGCAGCGTTCGAGGGGCCTCCTCCTACGAGCAGTACTTC. Amino acid sequence: CSVRGASSYEQYF.

This clonotype showed up just a few times. The chain couples TRBV20-1 to TRBJ2-3, with TRBD1 matching 7 bases. Germline loops: CDR1 DFQATT, CDR2 SNEGSKA (reference sequence). The CDR3 is made up of 16 amino acids. The CDR3 nucleotides are TGCAGCGAGCTCCTTTTGTTGGGACAGAACACAGATACGCAGTATTTT. Encoded protein: CSELLLLGQNTDTQYF.

This sequence joins TRBV6-2 or TRBV6-3 and TRBJ1-1; D might be TRBD1 (5 bases). Germline assignment: CDR1 MNHEY and CDR2 SVGEGT. The CDR3 length is 13 residues. Trimming pared 6 bases from V and 8 bases from J, leaving 16 bases between. The CDR3 bases are TGTGCCAGCAGCGGGGGACGGTACGAAGAAGCTTTCTTT. This encodes CASSGGRYEEAFF.

This clonotype has a count of ten or more. The J gene is TRBJ2-7, the V gene TRBV27; D possibly corresponds to TRBD1 (6 bases). The CDR3 is 16 amino acids. Germline V gene sequence: CDR1 MNHEY, CDR2 SMNVEV (reference sequence). V lost 5 bases, J lost 5 bases, and 22 bases lay in between. In nucleotides, the CDR3 is TGTGCCAGCAGTCCCCGGGACACTAAGATCTGGCACGAGCAGTACTTC. Residues: CASSPRDTKIWHEQYF.

This clonotype was detected ten times or more. The gene calls are TRBV4-2 and TRBJ2-5, with 10 bases matching TRBD2. The trim removed 3 bases at V and 4 bases at J, leaving 14 bases unmatched. Germline V gene sequence: CDR1 LGHNA, CDR2 YNFKEQ. The CDR3 runs 18 residues. The CDR3 nucleotides read TGTGCCAGCAGCCATCCTGGGCATAGCGGGGGGCTACCAGAGACCCAGTACTTC. Amino acids: CASSHPGHSGGLPETQYF.

The chain recombines TRBV7-9 with TRBJ1-5; D gene ambiguous. CDR1 is SEHNR, CDR2 FQNEAQ, per germline (reference sequence). V lost 8 bases and J 0 bases, leaving 11 bases between the germline ends. The CDR3 length is 14 residues. As DNA, the CDR3 is TGTGCCAGCCAAAAGGGCGGTAGCAATCAGCCCCAGCATTTT. Translation: CASQKGGSNQPQHF.

The chain employs TRBV5-5 and TRBJ1-1; no clear D. CDR1 and CDR2 (germline): SGHKS, YYEKEE (reference sequence). This CDR3 region has 16 residues. Trimming removed 4 bases at V and 11 bases at J, with 27 bases between. CDR3 loop: CASSREVERFSGVAFF. The CDR3 nucleotides are TGTGCCAGCAGCCGGGAGGTCGAGCGATTTTCCGGGGTGGCTTTCTTT. Variable domain in full (rest from reference TRBV5-5 and TRBJ1-1): DAGVTQSPTHLIKTRGQQVTLRCSPISGHKSVSWYQQVLGQGPQFIFQYYEKEERGRGNFPDRFSARQFPNYSSELNVNALLLGDSALYLCASSREVERFSGVAFFGQGTRLTVV.

This clonotype was found a few times. This chain links TRBV5-1 with TRBJ1-1; 7 positions agree with TRBD1. Germline V lookup: CDR1 SGHRS, CDR2 YFSETQ. The CDR3 has 16 residues. Trimming took 3 bases from V and 1 from J; bases not matched to a gene: 9. DNA for the CDR3: TGCGCCAGCAGCTCTCTCGGGGACAGAACGAACACTGAAGCTTTCTTT. Its protein product is CASSSLGDRTNTEAFF.

The chain couples TRBV6-1 to TRBJ2-1; D is ambiguous. CDR3 length: 14 amino acids. Germline V gene sequence: CDR1 MNHNS, CDR2 SASEGT. The V end lost 4 bases, the J end lost 7 bases, and 14 bases lay between the germline ends. The CDR3 here is CASSGWPRGNEQFF. The CDR3 region has the DNA TGTGCCAGCAGTGGTTGGCCCCGTGGGAATGAGCAGTTCTTC.

The table lists this clonotype with many counts. J is TRBJ2-1 and V is TRBV24-1; TRBD2 might be the D (6 bases). Germline V gene lookup returns CDR1 KGHDR and CDR2 SFDVKD. The V end was cut by 7 bases, the J end by 5 bases, with 14 bases between. The length of the CDR3 is 14 residues. CDR3 bases: TGTGCCACCAGGGAGACTGGCGGGAACAATGAGCAGTTCTTC. Its translation: CATRETGGNNEQFF.

The rearrangement joins TRBV5-4 to TRBJ2-3, with D perhaps TRBD1 (6 bases). The germline V gene encodes CDR1 SGHNT and CDR2 YYREEE (reference sequence). The V end lost 9 bases, the J end lost 0 bases, and 14 bases lay between the germline ends. The CDR3 loop spans 14 amino acids. CDR3 protein: CATASGQSTDTQYF. CDR3 bases: TGTGCCACCGCATCGGGACAAAGCACAGATACGCAGTATTTT.